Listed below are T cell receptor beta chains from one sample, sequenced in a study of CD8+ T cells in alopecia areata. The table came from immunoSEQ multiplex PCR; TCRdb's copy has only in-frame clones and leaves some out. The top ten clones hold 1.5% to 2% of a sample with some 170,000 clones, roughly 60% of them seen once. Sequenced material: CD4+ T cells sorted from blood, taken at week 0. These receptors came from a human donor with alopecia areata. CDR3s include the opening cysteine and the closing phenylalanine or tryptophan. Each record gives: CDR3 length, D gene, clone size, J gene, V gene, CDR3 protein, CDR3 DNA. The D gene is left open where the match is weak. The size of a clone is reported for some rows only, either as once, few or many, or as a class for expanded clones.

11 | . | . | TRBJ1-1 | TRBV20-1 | CSARLPTEAFF | TGCAGTGCTAGACTCCCGACTGAAGCTTTCTTT
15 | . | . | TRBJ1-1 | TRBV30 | CAWSARPGGHTEAFF | TGTGCCTGGAGCGCCCGGCCTGGGGGTCACACTGAAGCTTTCTTT
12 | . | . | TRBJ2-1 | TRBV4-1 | CASSQAATEQFF | TGCGCCAGCAGCCAAGCCGCTACGGAGCAGTTCTTC
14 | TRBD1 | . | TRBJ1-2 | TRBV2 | CASMIGQGSYGYTF | TGTGCCAGCATGATCGGACAGGGAAGCTATGGCTACACCTTC
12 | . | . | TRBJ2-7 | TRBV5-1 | CASSDRGYEQYF | TGCGCCAGCAGCGACCGGGGATACGAGCAGTACTTC
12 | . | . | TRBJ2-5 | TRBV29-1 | CSVERVGETQYF | TGCAGCGTTGAGAGGGTAGGAGAGACCCAGTACTTC
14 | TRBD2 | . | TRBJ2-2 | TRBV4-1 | CASRPGGAGGELFF | TGCGCCAGCAGACCCGGGGGGGCCGGCGGGGAGCTGTTTTTT
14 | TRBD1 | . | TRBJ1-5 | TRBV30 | CAWSVGDRVQPQHF | TGTGCCTGGAGTGTGGGGGACAGGGTCCAGCCCCAGCATTTT
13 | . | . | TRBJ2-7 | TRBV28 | CASSQGSSYEQYF | TGTGCCAGCAGTCAGGGGAGCTCCTACGAGCAGTACTTC
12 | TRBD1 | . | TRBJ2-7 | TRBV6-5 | CASSPTGDEQYF | TGTGCCAGCAGCCCCACAGGGGACGAGCAGTACTTC
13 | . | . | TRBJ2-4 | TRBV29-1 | CSVEGRAKNIQYF | TGCAGCGTTGAAGGTCGGGCCAAAAACATTCAGTACTTC
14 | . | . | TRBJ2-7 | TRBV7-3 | CASSLQGTSGEQYF | TGTGCCAGCAGCTTACAAGGAACTTCTGGGGAGCAGTACTTC
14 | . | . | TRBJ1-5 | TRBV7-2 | CASSPRGGSQPQHF | TGTGCCAGCAGCCCCCGAGGGGGTTCTCAGCCCCAGCATTTT
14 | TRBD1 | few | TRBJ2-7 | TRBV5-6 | CASSLGQGAYEQYF | TGTGCCAGCAGCTTAGGACAGGGGGCCTACGAGCAGTACTTC
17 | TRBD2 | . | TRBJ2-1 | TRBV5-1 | CASSPESPRLAGEEQFF | TGCGCCAGCAGCCCCGAAAGCCCTAGACTAGCGGGGGAGGAGCAGTTCTTC
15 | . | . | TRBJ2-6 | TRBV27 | CASRQDNSGANVLTF | TGTGCCAGCAGACAGGACAACTCTGGGGCCAACGTCCTGACTTTC
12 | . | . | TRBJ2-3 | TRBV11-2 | CASSYPGDTQYF | TGTGCCAGCAGCTACCCGGGAGATACGCAGTATTTT
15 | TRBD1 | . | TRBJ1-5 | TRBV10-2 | CASSETGVIGQPQHF | TGCGCCAGCAGCGAGACAGGGGTAATAGGTCAGCCCCAGCATTTT
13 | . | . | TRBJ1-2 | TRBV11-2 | CASSLPGANGYTF | TGTGCCAGCAGCCTACCGGGGGCGAATGGCTACACCTTC
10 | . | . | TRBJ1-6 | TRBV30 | CAWGPTPLHF | TGTGCCTGGGGACCCACACCCCTCCACTTT
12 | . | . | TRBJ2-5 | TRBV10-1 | CASSNTLETQYF | TGCGCCAGCAGCAATACCTTGGAGACCCAGTACTTC
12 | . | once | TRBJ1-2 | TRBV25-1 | CASRRGNYGYTF | TGTGCCAGCAGAAGGGGCAACTATGGCTACACCTTC
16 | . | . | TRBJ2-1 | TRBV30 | CAWSVRVPYPHNEQFF | TGTGCCTGGAGTGTACGGGTCCCCTACCCGCACAATGAGCAGTTCTTC
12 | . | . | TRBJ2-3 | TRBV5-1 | CASSQSKDTQYF | TGCGCCAGCAGCCAGAGCAAGGATACGCAGTATTTT
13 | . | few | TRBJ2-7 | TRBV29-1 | CSVELYGLDEQYF | TGCAGCGTTGAATTATATGGGTTGGACGAGCAGTACTTC
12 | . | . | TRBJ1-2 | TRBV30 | CAWSVDRVGYTF | TGTGCCTGGAGCGTGGACCGGGTGGGCTACACCTTC
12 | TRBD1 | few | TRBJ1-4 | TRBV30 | CAGQGREEKLFF | TGTGCCGGACAGGGCCGGGAAGAAAAACTGTTTTTT
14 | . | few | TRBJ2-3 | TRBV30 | CAWSVLVWKDTQYF | TGTGCCTGGAGTGTACTCGTCTGGAAAGATACGCAGTATTTT
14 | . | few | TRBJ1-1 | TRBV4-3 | CASSQEGGYTEAFF | TGCGCCAGCAGCCAAGAGGGAGGATACACTGAAGCTTTCTTT
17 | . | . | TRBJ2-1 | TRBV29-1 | CSVDIPGPTAPLNEQFF | TGCAGCGTTGATATTCCGGGGCCGACCGCTCCCCTCAATGAGCAGTTCTTC
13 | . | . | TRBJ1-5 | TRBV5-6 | CASSRSGEQPQHF | TGTGCCAGCAGCCGGTCGGGGGAACAGCCCCAGCATTTT
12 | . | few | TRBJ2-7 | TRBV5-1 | CASSYDRDEQYF | TGCGCCAGCAGCTACGACAGAGACGAGCAGTACTTC
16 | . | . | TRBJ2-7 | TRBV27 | CASSLGGQLRDYEQYF | TGTGCCAGCAGTTTGGGTGGGCAGCTCCGCGATTACGAGCAGTACTTC
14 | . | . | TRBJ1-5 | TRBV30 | CAWSLVNSNQPQHF | TGTGCCTGGAGCCTCGTGAATAGCAATCAGCCCCAGCATTTT
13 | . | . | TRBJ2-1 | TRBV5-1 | CASSPRNYNEQFF | TGCGCCAGCAGCCCCAGGAACTACAATGAGCAGTTCTTC
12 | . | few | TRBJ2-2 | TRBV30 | CAWSVVAGELFF | TGTGCCTGGAGTGTAGTGGCCGGGGAGCTGTTTTTT
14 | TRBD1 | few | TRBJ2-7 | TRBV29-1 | CSVRTGSFGYEQYF | TGCAGCGTCCGGACAGGGAGTTTCGGGTACGAGCAGTACTTC